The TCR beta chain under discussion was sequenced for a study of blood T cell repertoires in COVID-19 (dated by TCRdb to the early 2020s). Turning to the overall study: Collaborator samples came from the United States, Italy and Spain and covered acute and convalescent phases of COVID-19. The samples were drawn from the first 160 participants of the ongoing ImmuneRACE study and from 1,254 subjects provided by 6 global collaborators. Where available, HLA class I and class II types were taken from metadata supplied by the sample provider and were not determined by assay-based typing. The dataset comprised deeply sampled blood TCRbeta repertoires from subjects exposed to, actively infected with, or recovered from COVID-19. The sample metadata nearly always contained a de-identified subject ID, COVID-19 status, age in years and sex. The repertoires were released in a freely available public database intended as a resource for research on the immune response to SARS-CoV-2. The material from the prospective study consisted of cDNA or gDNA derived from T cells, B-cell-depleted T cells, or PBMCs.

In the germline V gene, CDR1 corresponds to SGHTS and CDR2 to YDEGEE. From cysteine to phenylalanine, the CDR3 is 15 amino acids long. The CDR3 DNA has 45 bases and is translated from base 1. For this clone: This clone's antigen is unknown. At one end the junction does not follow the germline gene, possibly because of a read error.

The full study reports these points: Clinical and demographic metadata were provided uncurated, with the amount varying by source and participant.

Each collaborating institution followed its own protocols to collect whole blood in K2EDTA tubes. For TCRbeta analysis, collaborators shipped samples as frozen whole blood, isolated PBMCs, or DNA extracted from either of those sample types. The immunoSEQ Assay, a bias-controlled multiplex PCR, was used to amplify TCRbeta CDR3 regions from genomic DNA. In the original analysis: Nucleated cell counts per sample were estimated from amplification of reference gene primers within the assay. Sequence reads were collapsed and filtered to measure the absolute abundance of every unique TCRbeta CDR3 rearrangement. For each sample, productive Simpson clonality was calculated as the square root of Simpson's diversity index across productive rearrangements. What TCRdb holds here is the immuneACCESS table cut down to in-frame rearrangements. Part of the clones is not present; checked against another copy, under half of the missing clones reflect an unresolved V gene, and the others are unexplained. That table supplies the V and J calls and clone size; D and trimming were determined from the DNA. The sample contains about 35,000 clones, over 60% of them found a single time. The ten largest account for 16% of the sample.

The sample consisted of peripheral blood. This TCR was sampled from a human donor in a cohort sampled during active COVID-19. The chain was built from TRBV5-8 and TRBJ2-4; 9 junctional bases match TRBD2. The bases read TGTGCCAGCAGCTTGGAGGGACTAGCCCAAAACATTCAGTACTTC. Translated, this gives CASSLEGLAQNIQYF.